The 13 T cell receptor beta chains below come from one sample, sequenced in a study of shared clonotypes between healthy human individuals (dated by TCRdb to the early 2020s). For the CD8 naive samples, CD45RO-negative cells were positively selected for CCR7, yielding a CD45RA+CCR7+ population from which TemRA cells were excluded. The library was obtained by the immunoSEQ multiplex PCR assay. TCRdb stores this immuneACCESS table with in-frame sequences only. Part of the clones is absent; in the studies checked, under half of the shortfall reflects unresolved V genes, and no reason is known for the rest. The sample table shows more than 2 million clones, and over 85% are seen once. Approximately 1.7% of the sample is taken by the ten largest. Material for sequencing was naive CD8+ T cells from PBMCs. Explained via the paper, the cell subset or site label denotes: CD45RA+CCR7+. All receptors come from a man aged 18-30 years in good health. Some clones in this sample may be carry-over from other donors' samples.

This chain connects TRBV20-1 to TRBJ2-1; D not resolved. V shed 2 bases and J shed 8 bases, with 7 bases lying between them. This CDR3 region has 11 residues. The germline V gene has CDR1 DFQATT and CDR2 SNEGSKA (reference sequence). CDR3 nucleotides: TGCAGTGCTAGATGGGGTTATGAGCAGTTCTTC. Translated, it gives CSARWGYEQFF.

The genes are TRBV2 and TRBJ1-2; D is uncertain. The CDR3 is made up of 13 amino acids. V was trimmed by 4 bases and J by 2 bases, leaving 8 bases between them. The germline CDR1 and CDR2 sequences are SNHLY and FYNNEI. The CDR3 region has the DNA TGTGCCAGCAGTGGTGACAACAACTATGGCTACACCTTC. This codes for CASSGDNNYGYTF.

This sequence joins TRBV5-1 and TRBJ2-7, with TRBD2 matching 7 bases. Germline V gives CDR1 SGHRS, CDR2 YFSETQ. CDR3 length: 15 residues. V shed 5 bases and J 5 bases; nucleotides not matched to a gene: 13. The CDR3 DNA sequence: TGCGCCAGCAGTCTTTACCTGGCGGGAGCGAACGAGCAGTACTTC. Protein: CASSLYLAGANEQYF.

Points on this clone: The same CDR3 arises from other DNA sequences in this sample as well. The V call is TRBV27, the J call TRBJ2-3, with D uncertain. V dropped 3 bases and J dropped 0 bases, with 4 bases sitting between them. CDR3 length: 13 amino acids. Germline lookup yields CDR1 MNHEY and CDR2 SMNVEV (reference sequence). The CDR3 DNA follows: TGTGCCAGCAGTTTCGGAAGCACAGATACGCAGTATTTT. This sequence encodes CASSFGSTDTQYF.

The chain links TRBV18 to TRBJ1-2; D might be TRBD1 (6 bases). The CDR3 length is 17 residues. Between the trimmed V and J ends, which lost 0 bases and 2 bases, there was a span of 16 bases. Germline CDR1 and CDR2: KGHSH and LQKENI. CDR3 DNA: TGTGCCAGCTCACCACCCCCGACAGGAAGACTGAACTATGGCTACACCTTC. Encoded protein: CASSPPPTGRLNYGYTF.

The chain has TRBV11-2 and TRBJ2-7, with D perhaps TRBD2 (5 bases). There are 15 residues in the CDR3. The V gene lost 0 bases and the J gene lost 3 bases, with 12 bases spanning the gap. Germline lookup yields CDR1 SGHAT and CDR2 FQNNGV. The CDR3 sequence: CASSLEDGMGYEQYF. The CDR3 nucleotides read TGTGCCAGCAGCTTAGAAGACGGGATGGGCTACGAGCAGTACTTC.

The CDR3 region has the DNA TGCGCCAGCAGCCGGAAAGATTACGCGGAACAGGGGCCCTACGAGCAGTACTTC. Its protein is CASSRKDYAEQGPYEQYF. The genes are TRBV4-1 and TRBJ2-7; 7 bases agree with TRBD1. CDR1 is MGHRA, CDR2 YSYEKL, per germline. The CDR3 is made up of 18 amino acids. The V and J ends lost 4 bases and 2 bases, in that order; junction bases with no gene match: 17.

Here the CDR3 reads CASSLPGESPYEQYF. The CDR3 DNA is TGTGCCAGCAGTTTACCGGGGGAGAGCCCCTACGAGCAGTACTTC. The rearrangement joins TRBV28 to TRBJ2-7; D may be TRBD2 (6 bases). Germline V gene data show CDR1 as MDHEN and CDR2 as SYDVKM. This CDR3 has 15 residues. Trimming pared 2 bases from V and 2 bases from J, leaving 13 bases between.

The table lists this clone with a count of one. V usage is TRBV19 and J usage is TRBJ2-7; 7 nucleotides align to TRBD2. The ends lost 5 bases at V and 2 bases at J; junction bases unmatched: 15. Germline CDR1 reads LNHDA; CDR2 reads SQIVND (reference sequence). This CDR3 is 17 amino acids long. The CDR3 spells CASSPVPRLAVPYEQYF. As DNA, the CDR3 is TGTGCCAGTAGTCCCGTTCCGCGGCTAGCGGTTCCCTACGAGCAGTACTTC.

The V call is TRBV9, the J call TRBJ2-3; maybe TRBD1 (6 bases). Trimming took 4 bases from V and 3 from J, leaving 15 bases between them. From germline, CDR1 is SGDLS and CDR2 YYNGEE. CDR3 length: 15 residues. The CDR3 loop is CASSPHDRNTDTQYF. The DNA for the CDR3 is TGTGCCAGCAGCCCCCACGACAGGAATACAGATACGCAGTATTTT.

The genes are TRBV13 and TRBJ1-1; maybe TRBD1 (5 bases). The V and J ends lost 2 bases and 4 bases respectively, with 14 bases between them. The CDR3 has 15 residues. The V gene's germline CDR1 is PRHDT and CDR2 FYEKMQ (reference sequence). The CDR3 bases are TGTGCCAGCAGCTTATGGGGCGGGGGTGGCACTGAAGCTTTCTTT. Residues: CASSLWGGGGTEAFF.

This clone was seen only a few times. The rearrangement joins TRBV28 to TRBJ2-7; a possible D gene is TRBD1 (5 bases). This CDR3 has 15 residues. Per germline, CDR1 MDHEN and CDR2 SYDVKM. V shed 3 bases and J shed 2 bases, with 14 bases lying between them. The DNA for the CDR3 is TGTGCCAGCAGTTTCGCAGGGAACCCCCCCTACGAGCAGTACTTC. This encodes CASSFAGNPPYEQYF.

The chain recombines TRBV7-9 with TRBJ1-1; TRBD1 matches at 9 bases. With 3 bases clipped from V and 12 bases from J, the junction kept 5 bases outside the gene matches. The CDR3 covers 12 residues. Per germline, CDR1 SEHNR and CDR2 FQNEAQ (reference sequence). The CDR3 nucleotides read TGTGCCAGCAGCTTGGGGACAGGGAAAACTTTCTTT. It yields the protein CASSLGTGKTFF. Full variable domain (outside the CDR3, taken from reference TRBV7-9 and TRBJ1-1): DTGVSQNPRHKITKRGQNVTFRCDPISEHNRLYWYRQTLGQGPEFLTYFQNEAQLEKSRLLSDRFSAERPKGSFSTLEIQRTEQGDSAMYLCASSLGTGKTFFGQGTRLTVV.